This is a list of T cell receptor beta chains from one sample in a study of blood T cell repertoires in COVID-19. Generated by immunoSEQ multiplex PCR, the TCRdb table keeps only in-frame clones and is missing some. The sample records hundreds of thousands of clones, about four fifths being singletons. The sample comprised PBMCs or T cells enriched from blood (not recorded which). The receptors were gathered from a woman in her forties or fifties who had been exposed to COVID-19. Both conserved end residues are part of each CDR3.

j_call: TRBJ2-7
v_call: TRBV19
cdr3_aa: CASSIDLFSDRERKQYF

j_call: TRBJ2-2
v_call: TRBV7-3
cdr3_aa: CASSPLTSRGGVYRTGELFF

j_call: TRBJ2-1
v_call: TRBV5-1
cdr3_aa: CASSTTAGGNEQFF

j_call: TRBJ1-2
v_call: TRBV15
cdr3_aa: CATSRVSLGRLDYGYTF

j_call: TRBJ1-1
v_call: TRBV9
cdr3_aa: CASGGLANTEAFF

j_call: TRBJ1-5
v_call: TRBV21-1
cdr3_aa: CASSPPTGNRNQPQHF

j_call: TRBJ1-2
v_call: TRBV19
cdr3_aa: CASKVSGQNYGYTF

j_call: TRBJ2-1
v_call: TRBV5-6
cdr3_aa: CASLWGDRTFNEQFF

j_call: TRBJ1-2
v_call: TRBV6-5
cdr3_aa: CASSYSADSPYGYTF

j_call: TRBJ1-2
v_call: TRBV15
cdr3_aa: CATSIGQGAPYGYTF

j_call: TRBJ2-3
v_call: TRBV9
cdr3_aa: CASSVMKNSPTDTQYF

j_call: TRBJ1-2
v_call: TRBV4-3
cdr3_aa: CASSQEDRGTYGYTF

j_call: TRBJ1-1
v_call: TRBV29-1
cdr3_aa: CSVHQDRNTEAFF

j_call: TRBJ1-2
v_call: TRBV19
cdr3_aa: CASSFTGGDGYTF

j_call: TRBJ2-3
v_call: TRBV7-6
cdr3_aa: CASSLGATSGTDTQYF

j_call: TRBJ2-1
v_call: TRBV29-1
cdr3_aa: CSVTGHSSSYNEQFF

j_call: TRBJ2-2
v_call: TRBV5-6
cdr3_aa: CASSPRTGRNVANTGELFF

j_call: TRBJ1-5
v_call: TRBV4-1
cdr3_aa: CASSQDRSQGRDRTLNQPQHF

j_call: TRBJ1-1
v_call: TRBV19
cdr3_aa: CASSLTGSTEAFF

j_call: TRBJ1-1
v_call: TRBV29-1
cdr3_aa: CKVSGRRTEAFF

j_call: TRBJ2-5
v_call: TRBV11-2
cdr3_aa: CASSLAQPAQYF

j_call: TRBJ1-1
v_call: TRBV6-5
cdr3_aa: CASVGSDQGTEAFF

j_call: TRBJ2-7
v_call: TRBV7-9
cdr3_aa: CASSRTGLLPSYEQYF

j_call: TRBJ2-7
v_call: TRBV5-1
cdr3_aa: CASSLGLALSYEQYF

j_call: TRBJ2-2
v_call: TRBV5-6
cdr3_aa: CASSLGQGGGELFF

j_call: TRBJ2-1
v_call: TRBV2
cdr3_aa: CASSGPLTSGGPNSYNEQFF

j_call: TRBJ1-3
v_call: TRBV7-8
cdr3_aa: CASSFGRGNTIYF

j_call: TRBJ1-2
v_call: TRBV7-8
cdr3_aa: CASSLASTGDYGYTF

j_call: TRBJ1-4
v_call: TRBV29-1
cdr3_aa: CSVREGGTEKLFF

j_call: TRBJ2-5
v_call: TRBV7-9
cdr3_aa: CASSPFGQGGFLGETQYF

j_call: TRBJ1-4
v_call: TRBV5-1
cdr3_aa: CASSLQGDNEKLFF

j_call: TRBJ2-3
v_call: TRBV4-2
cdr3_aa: CASSQEKGLAMTQYF

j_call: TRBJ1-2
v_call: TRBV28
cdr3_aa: CASSFRSGQGRGYTF

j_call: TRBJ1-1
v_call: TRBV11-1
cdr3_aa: CASSDKVTGEAFF

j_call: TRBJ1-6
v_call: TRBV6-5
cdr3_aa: CASRATGLRDSPLHF

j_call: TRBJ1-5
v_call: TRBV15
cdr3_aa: CATSTPIAPGNFQPQHF

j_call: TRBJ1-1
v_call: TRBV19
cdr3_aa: CASSTSIGQMNTEAFF

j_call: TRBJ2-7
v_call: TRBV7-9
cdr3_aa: CASSLGGTFYEQYF

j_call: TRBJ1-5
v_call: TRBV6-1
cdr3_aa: CASSERRGGQPQHF